The clone carrying this T cell receptor (beta chain) turned up a few times. The antigen is not known. It was with 60 Vbeta and 13 Jbeta primers that the PCR ran. Libraries were prepared by immunoSEQ multiplex PCR; TCRdb keeps only in-frame clonotypes and omits some of them. Of over 100,000 clones listed, 77% were seen once; the top ten hold approximately 4.2%. The data stem from a study of cytomegalovirus exposure and HLA in healthy donors. Overall study findings and caveats: HLA-A and HLA-B allele assignments for most subjects were reportedly predicted accurately using TCR beta sequences.

Germline lookup yields CDR1 MDHEN and CDR2 SYDVKM. After removal of 5 bases from V and 6 bases from J, the junction contained 12 bases not matched to a gene. There are 16 residues in the CDR3. Sequenced material: PBMCs. The chain links TRBV28 to TRBJ1-5; 8 nucleotides match TRBD1. This receptor was taken from a male donor in good health and CMV-seropositive. The DNA of the CDR3 is TGTGCCAGCAGTCTGGTACAGGGGGTAGCTTTTCAGCCCCAGCATTTT. Protein: CASSLVQGVAFQPQHF.